The rows below give T cell receptor beta chains drawn from one sample of a study of blood T cell repertoires in COVID-19. Method: immunoSEQ multiplex PCR; TCRdb's copy keeps in-frame clones and lacks some. The table lists about 75,000 clones, about 90% of them singletons, with under 55% in the top ten. The sequenced material came from peripheral blood. The receptors derive from a human donor in a cohort sampled during active COVID-19. The CDR3 runs from the conserved cysteine through the conserved F or W. The D gene is left open where the match is weak. Clone size is not always given. Where it is, it says once, few, many or a class for expanded clones.

d_gene	abundance	j_gene	v_gene	CDR3nt	CDR3aa
-	-	TRBJ2-1	TRBV7-2	TGTGCCAGCAGCTTGTCAGCGGCATACAATGAGCAGTTCTTC	CASSLSAAYNEQFF
TRBD2	-	TRBJ2-7	TRBV6-5	TGTGCCGCAAGGCCTAGGACTAGATCGGGCGAGCAGTACTTC	CAARPRTRSGEQYF
TRBD1	-	TRBJ2-6	TRBV5-1	TGCGCCAGCAGCTTGACTTTCGGGACAGGGATATCTGGGGCCAACGTCCTGACTTTC	CASSLTFGTGISGANVLTF
TRBD1	-	TRBJ2-2	TRBV10-3	TGTGCCATCAGTGATACCGGGACAGCGAACACCGGGGAGCTGTTTTTT	CAISDTGTANTGELFF
-	once	TRBJ2-4	TRBV27	TGTGCCAGCAGTTTATGGGGGGAAAAAAACATTCAGTACTTC	CASSLWGEKNIQYF
-	-	TRBJ2-2	TRBV5-4	TGTGCCAGCACCTCCGACACCGGGGAGCTGTTTTTT	CASTSDTGELFF
TRBD2	once	TRBJ2-5	TRBV5-6	TGTGCCAGCAGGACTAGCGGGACCCCCGGGACCCAGTACTTC	CASRTSGTPGTQYF
TRBD1	-	TRBJ2-3	TRBV6-5	TGTGCCAGCAGAGGGGACAGGGAAACAGATACGCAGTATTTT	CASRGDRETDTQYF
-	-	TRBJ2-1	TRBV9	TGTGCCAGCAGCGTAGACTACACTTACAATGAGCAGTTCTTC	CASSVDYTYNEQFF
-	-	TRBJ2-7	TRBV19	TGTGCCAGTAGTATTCAGGTTAACTCCTACGAGCAGTACTTC	CASSIQVNSYEQYF
TRBD1	-	TRBJ1-2	TRBV6-5	TGTGCCAGCAGTACTCGGGCGACAGGGGACTATGGCTACACCTTC	CASSTRATGDYGYTF
-	-	TRBJ1-1	TRBV18	TGTGCCAGCTCACCATTTGGCCAGGGCAACACTGAAGCTTTCTTT	CASSPFGQGNTEAFF
-	-	TRBJ1-5	TRBV10-3	TGTGCCATCAGCCCGAGCGGGGGCAGCCAGCCCCAGCATTTT	CAISPSGGSQPQHF
-	-	TRBJ2-1	TRBV21-1	TGTGCCAGCAGCAAAAAGTTTTGGCGAGGCTCCTACAATGAGCAGTTCTTC	CASSKKFWRGSYNEQFF
TRBD2	-	TRBJ2-1	TRBV5-1	TGCGCCAGCAGCTTGGGTCTAGCGGTCTCCTACAATGAGCAGTTCTTC	CASSLGLAVSYNEQFF
TRBD1	-	TRBJ1-1	TRBV7-2	TGTGCCAGTAAGAGACAGGGTGGGACTGAAGCTTTCTTT	CASKRQGGTEAFF
-	-	TRBJ1-6	TRBV2	TGTGCCAGCACGGGGGGCTTTAATTCACCCCTCCACTTT	CASTGGFNSPLHF
TRBD2	-	TRBJ2-1	TRBV5-4	TGTGCCAGCAGCTTGGGCGGGAGGGCCTACAATGAGCAGTTCTTC	CASSLGGRAYNEQFF
-	few	TRBJ2-2	TRBV5-4	TGTGCCAGCAGCTCAGCAGCGCCGGGACTTCTCACCGGGGAGCTGTTTTTT	CASSSAAPGLLTGELFF
-	-	TRBJ1-1	TRBV18	TGTGCCAGCTCAGAGTCTTCTGAAGCTTTCTTT	CASSESSEAFF
TRBD1	few	TRBJ2-7	TRBV6-6	TGTGCCAGCAAAGGGACAGGGGGCTTCTACGAGCAGTACTTC	CASKGTGGFYEQYF
-	-	TRBJ2-3	TRBV5-1	TGCGCCAGCAGCTTGGAGGGCTGGCCGGGAGAGCGCACAGATACGCAGTATTTT	CASSLEGWPGERTDTQYF
TRBD2	-	TRBJ2-1	TRBV5-4	TGTGCCAGCAGCCTACCACTAGCGGTTCCCTACAATGAGCAGTTCTTC	CASSLPLAVPYNEQFF
TRBD2	-	TRBJ2-1	TRBV27	TGTGCCAGCAGTTTCAGCGGTTTAGCGGGCCCCTACAATGAGCAGTTCTTC	CASSFSGLAGPYNEQFF
TRBD2	-	TRBJ2-3	TRBV11-2	TGTGCCAGCAGCCCGACTGGCGGGGGGGCCCGACGTGCAGATACGCAGTATTTT	CASSPTGGGARRADTQYF
TRBD1	-	TRBJ2-4	TRBV2	TGTGCCAGCAGGGCAGACAGGGATGGGGAAAACATTCAGTACTTC	CASRADRDGENIQYF
TRBD1	once	TRBJ1-5	TRBV18	TGTGCCAGCTCACTCACAACGGACAGGGGATACCAGCCCCAGCATTTT	CASSLTTDRGYQPQHF
-	-	TRBJ2-2	TRBV4-2	TGTGCCAGCAGCCAAGTTGTCGCCGGGGAGCTGTTTTTT	CASSQVVAGELFF
-	many	TRBJ1-2	TRBV7-8	TGTGCCAGCAGCCCGGGCCCTGGGGGGGACTATGGCTACACCTTC	CASSPGPGGDYGYTF
-	-	TRBJ2-7	TRBV27	TGTGCCAGCAGGGAAGTTGGGGGGAGTTCCTACGAGCAGTACTTC	CASREVGGSSYEQYF
TRBD2	-	TRBJ2-7	TRBV25-1	TGTGCCAGCAGTGTAAGACTAGCGGTCTCCTACGAGCAGTACTTC	CASSVRLAVSYEQYF
-	few	TRBJ2-1	TRBV18	TGTGCCAGCTCACCACGGGGGGTCTCCTACAATGAGCAGTTCTTC	CASSPRGVSYNEQFF
-	-	TRBJ1-3	TRBV18	TGTGCCAGCTCGGCCGGAAACACCATATATTTT	CASSAGNTIYF
TRBD1	-	TRBJ1-1	TRBV20-1	TGCAGTGCTAGTGACGTCCGGACAGGGTTGATAGCTTTCTTT	CSASDVRTGLIAFF
-	once	TRBJ1-1	TRBV18	TGTGCCAGCTCAGAGAGTCCCGGGGGGACTGAAGCTTTCTTT	CASSESPGGTEAFF
-	-	TRBJ1-2	TRBV19	TGTGCCAGTAGTGCTGACGGAGCGAACTCTTATGGCTACACCTTC	CASSADGANSYGYTF
-	-	TRBJ1-5	TRBV5-8	TGTGCCAGCAGCTTGGACGGACACCTCAATCAGCCCCAGCATTTT	CASSLDGHLNQPQHF
-	-	TRBJ1-4	TRBV6-5	TGTGCCAGCAGCTCGAACCTAGCAACTAATGAAAAACTGTTTTTT	CASSSNLATNEKLFF
-	-	TRBJ1-2	TRBV24-1	TGTGCCACCAGCTTGACAGGCAACTATGGCTACACCTTC	CATSLTGNYGYTF
TRBD2	-	TRBJ2-3	TRBV6-5	TGTGCCAGCAGTTTAAGCGGGAGGGCCTGGGATACGCAGTATTTT	CASSLSGRAWDTQYF
TRBD1	-	TRBJ2-5	TRBV4-2	TGTGCCAGCAGTGAACTTCAGGGGGTGGTGTTCCGGGAGACCCAGTACTTC	CASSELQGVVFRETQYF
TRBD2	-	TRBJ2-1	TRBV6-5	TGTGCCAGCAGTTCTAGCGGGGGGGTGGCTGAGCAGTTCTTC	CASSSSGGVAEQFF
TRBD1	once	TRBJ1-1	TRBV19	TGTGCCAGTAGTCCCCAAGGGACAGGGAACACTGAAGCTTTCTTT	CASSPQGTGNTEAFF
-	-	TRBJ2-7	TRBV6-6	TGTGCCAGCAGTACTCAGGGGGGCGAGCAGTACTTC	CASSTQGGEQYF
TRBD2	-	TRBJ2-7	TRBV9	TGTGCCAGCAGCCCGGTAGCGGGAGGAATCCACGAGCAGTACTTC	CASSPVAGGIHEQYF
-	-	TRBJ1-5	TRBV5-4	TGTGCCAGCAGCTTGGTAGCGAGTGTTGTAGAACAGCCCCAGCATTTT	CASSLVASVVEQPQHF
TRBD2	-	TRBJ2-7	TRBV5-1	TGCGCCAGCAGGCCAACTAGCGGGAGTTACGAGCAGTACTTC	CASRPTSGSYEQYF
-	-	TRBJ2-6	TRBV27	TGTGCCAGCAGTTTATTGGCAGTCTCTGGGGCCAACGTCCTGACTTTC	CASSLLAVSGANVLTF
-	few	TRBJ1-1	TRBV7-2	TGTGCCAGCAGCCGGGGTGGGACTGAAGCTTTCTTT	CASSRGGTEAFF
TRBD2	-	TRBJ2-1	TRBV9	TGTGCCAGCAGCGTAGCGGGGGGACCTGGCTCCTACAATGAGCAGTTCTTC	CASSVAGGPGSYNEQFF